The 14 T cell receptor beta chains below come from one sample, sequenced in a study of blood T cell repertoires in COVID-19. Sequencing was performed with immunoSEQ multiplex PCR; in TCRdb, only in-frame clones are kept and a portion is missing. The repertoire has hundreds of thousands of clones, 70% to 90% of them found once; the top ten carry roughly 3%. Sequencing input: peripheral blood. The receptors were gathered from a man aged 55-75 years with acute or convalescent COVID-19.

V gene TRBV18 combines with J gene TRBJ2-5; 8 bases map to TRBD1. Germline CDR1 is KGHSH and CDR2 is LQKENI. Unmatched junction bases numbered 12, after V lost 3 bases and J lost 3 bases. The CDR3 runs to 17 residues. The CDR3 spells CASSPTSGAGGKETQYF. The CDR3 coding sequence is TGTGCCAGCTCACCGACATCCGGGGCAGGGGGCAAAGAGACCCAGTACTTC.

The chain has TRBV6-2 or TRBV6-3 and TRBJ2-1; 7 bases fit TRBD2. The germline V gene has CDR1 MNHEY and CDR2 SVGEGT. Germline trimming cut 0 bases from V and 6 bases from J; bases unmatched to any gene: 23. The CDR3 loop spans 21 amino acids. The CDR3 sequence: CASSYSSGGDRRLAEFNEQFF. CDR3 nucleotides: TGTGCCAGCAGTTACTCCTCGGGAGGAGACCGGAGGCTAGCGGAATTCAATGAGCAGTTCTTC.

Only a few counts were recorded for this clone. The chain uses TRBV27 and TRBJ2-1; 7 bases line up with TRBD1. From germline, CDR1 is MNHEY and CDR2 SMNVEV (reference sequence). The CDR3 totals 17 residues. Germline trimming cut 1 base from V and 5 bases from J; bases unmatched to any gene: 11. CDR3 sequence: CASSLLIRRTGHNEQFF. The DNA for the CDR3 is TGTGCCAGCAGTTTATTGATTCGTAGGACAGGCCACAATGAGCAGTTCTTC.

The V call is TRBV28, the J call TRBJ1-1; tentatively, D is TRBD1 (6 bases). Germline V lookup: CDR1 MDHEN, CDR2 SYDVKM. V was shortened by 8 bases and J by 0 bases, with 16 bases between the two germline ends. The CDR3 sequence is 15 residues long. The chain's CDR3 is CASPPTGFMNTEAFF. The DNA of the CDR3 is TGTGCCAGCCCACCCACAGGGTTCATGAACACTGAAGCTTTCTTT.

CDR3 sequence: CASRPTGGYTGELFF. DNA of the CDR3: TGTGCCAGCAGGCCCACAGGGGGGTACACCGGGGAGCTGTTTTTT. The chain links TRBV13 to TRBJ2-2, with TRBD1 identical over 8 bases. With V trimmed by 6 bases and J by 3 bases, 6 bases remained unmatched. This CDR3 has 15 residues. The germline V gene encodes CDR1 PRHDT and CDR2 FYEKMQ (reference sequence). The variable domain in full, completed from reference TRBV13 and TRBJ2-2, reads AAGVIQSPRHLIKEKRETATLKCYPIPRHDTVYWYQQGPGQDPQFLISFYEKMQSDKGSIPDRFSAQQFSDYHSELNMSSLELGDSALYFCASRPTGGYTGELFFGEGSRLTVL.

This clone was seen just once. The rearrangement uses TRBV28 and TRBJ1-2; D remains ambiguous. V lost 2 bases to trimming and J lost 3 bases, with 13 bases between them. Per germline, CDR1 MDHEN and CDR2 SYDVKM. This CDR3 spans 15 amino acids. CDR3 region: CASSLISSSHYGYTF. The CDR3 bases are TGTGCCAGCAGTTTAATTAGCTCATCTCACTATGGCTACACCTTC.

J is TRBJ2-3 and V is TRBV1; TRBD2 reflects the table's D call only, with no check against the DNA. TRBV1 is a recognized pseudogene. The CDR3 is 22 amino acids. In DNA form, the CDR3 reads TGCACCAGCAGCCAAAAGCCCGGGACTAGCGGGGGGGGCCAGGGTAGCACAGATACGCAGTATTTT. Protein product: CTSSQKPGTSGGGQGSTDTQYF.

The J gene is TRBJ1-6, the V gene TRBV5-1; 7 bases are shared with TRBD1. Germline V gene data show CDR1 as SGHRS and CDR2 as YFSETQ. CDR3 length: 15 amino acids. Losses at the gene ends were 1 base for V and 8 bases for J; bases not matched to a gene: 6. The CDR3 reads CASSLKGASDSPLHF. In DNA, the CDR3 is TGCGCCAGCAGCTTGAAGGGGGCGTCCGATTCACCCCTCCACTTT.

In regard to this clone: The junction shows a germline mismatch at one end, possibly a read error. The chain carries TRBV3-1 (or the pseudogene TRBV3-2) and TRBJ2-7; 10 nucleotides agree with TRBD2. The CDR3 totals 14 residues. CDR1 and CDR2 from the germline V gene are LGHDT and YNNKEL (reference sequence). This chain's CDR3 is CASSPIRTSGNLDF. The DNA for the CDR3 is TGTGCCAGCAGCCCAATTCGGACTAGCGGAAATTTGGACTTC.

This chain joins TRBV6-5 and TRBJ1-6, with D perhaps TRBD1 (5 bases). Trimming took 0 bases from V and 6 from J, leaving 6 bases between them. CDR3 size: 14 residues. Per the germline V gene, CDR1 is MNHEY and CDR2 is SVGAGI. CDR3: CASSYSGGNSPLHF. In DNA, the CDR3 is TGTGCCAGCAGTTACTCGGGGGGTAATTCACCCCTCCACTTT.

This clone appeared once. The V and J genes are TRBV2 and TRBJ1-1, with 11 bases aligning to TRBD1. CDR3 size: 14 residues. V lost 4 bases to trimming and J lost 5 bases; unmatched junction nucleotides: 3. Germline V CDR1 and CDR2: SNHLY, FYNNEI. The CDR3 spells CASSADRGRTEAFF. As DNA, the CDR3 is TGTGCCAGCAGTGCGGACAGGGGGCGAACTGAAGCTTTCTTT.

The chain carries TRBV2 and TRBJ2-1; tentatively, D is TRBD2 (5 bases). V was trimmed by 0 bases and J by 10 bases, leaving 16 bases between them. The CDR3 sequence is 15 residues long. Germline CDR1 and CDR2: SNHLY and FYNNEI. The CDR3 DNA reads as TGTGCCAGCAGTGAAGCGCTGGGGTGGAGAGGGGAGCAGTTCTTC. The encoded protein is CASSEALGWRGEQFF.

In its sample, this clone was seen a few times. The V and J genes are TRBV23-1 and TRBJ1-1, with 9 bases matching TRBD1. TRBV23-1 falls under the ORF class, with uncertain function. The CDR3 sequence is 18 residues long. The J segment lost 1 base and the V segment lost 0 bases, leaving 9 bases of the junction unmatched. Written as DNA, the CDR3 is TGCGCCAGCAGTCAATCAGCGGACCGGACAGGGGAGAACACTGAAGCTTTCTTT. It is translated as CASSQSADRTGENTEAFF.

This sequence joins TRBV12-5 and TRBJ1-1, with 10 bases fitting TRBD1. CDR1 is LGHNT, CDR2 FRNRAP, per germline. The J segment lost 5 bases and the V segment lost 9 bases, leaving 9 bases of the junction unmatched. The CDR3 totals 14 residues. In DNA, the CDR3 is TGTGCTAGCAGCGTCGGACAGGGGGGAACTGAAGCTTTCTTT. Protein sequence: CASSVGQGGTEAFF.